This T cell receptor beta chain was retrieved from a study of patients and donors after allogeneic stem cell transplantation. One entry per CDR3 protein, called by TCRdb with MiXCR from the RT-PCR reads. This table has 920,000 or so distinct CDR3 sequences, approximately 18% appearing once. This clonotype was seen more than once but under ten times. Germline assignment: CDR1 LGHNA and CDR2 YSLEER. Trimming left V 4 bases short and J 1 base short, with 19 bases between. The CDR3 has 17 residues. What was sequenced was blood, either unsorted or a sorted T cell fraction (not recorded which). The chain links TRBV4-3 to TRBJ2-5; weak D call: TRBD2 (6 bases). This receptor was taken from a human donor who was either an allogeneic HSCT recipient or a stem cell or donor lymphocyte infusion donor (not recorded which). It is not recorded whose cells these are; they may come from a transplant donor. For the CDR3, the DNA is TGCGCCAGCAGCCGATCTACTAAAGCGGGCCCCCAAGAGACCCAGTACTTC. Translation gives CASSRSTKAGPQETQYF.